Shown below are 21 T cell receptor beta chains from a single sample sequenced in a study of T cells in Graves' hyperthyroidism and ophthalmopathy. Regions amplified from RNA transcripts were the TCR beta CDR3 regions. HTBI primers were the set used in a first-round RT-PCR of the TCR CDR3. TCRdb reprocessed the multiplex PCR reads with MiXCR, giving one entry per CDR3 protein. The sample lists 750,000 to 950,000 distinct CDR3 sequences, about 38% occurring once. The sequenced sample consisted of blood. All receptors derive from a man younger than 30 with Graves' hyperthyroidism.

V gene TRBV2 combines with J gene TRBJ1-2, with a weak D call TRBD1 (5 bases). Trimming took off 5 bases at V and 0 bases at J, with 16 bases between the two ends. The CDR3 covers 16 residues. Looked up from germline, CDR1 is SNHLY and CDR2 is FYNNEI. CDR3 residues: CASSLAGTLANYGYTF. CDR3 sequence (DNA): TGTGCCAGCAGTTTAGCGGGGACGTTAGCTAACTATGGCTACACCTTC.

This chain links TRBV7-2 with TRBJ1-5, with D hard to call. The CDR3 totals 15 residues. CDR1 is SGHTA, CDR2 FQGNSA, per germline. With 5 bases removed from V and 0 bases from J, the gap between germline ends came to 11 bases. The CDR3 spells CASSLPGVSNQPQHF. The CDR3 bases are TGTGCCAGCAGCCTCCCGGGAGTTAGCAATCAGCCCCAGCATTTT.

In its sample, this clonotype was seen many times. The chain employs TRBV7-9 and TRBJ1-2, with 7 bases identical to TRBD1. Trimming removed 6 bases from V and 13 bases from J; junction bases left unmatched: 5. Per germline, CDR1 SEHNR and CDR2 FQNEAQ (reference sequence). There are 10 residues in the CDR3. The CDR3 reads CASRPGTVTF. The CDR3 bases are TGTGCCAGCAGGCCCGGGACAGTCACCTTC.

This chain connects TRBV9 to TRBJ2-5; 8 positions match TRBD2. The V gene's germline CDR1 is SGDLS and CDR2 YYNGEE. With 0 bases clipped from V and 4 bases from J, the junction kept 5 bases outside the gene matches. The CDR3 loop spans 15 amino acids. The CDR3 spells CASSVGGSGGETQYF. The CDR3 coding sequence is TGTGCCAGCAGCGTAGGTGGCAGCGGGGGAGAGACCCAGTACTTC.

V gene TRBV13 combines with J gene TRBJ1-1, with D maybe TRBD1 (5 bases). This CDR3 spans 17 amino acids. CDR1 is PRHDT and CDR2 is FYEKMQ in the germline V gene (reference sequence). The V and J ends lost 8 bases and 2 bases respectively, with 24 bases between them. The CDR3 sequence is CASLALLIGQGNTEAFF. CDR3 nucleotides: TGTGCCAGCCTCGCCCTTCTAATAGGCCAGGGTAACACTGAAGCTTTCTTT. The complete variable domain, with remaining parts taken from reference TRBV13 and TRBJ1-1, reads AAGVIQSPRHLIKEKRETATLKCYPIPRHDTVYWYQQGPGQDPQFLISFYEKMQSDKGSIPDRFSAQQFSDYHSELNMSSLELGDSALYFCASLALLIGQGNTEAFFGQGTRLTVV.

This clonotype showed up many times. The chain combines TRBV7-9 with TRBJ1-5, with a weak D call TRBD1 (5 bases). CDR1 SEHNR and CDR2 FQNEAQ come from the germline V gene (reference sequence). The CDR3 has 17 amino acids. V lost 2 bases and J 0 bases, leaving 14 bases between the germline ends. The CDR3 sequence is CASSLTTAPYSNQPQHF. The CDR3 DNA reads TGTGCCAGCAGCTTAACGACAGCTCCATATAGCAATCAGCCCCAGCATTTT.

This clonotype was detected ten times or more. This sequence joins TRBV15 and TRBJ2-2; 9 positions agree with TRBD2. The CDR3 is 15 amino acids. V lost 5 bases to trimming and J lost 6 bases; unmatched junction nucleotides: 7. CDR1 is LNHNV and CDR2 is YYDKDF in the germline V gene (reference sequence). CDR3 nucleotide sequence: TGTGCCACCAGCCAGGCTAGCGGGAAGGCCGGGGAGCTGTTTTTT. This sequence encodes CATSQASGKAGELFF.

The genes are TRBV25-1 and TRBJ1-1; TRBD1 matches at 10 bases. Germline V gene lookup returns CDR1 MGHDK and CDR2 SYGVNS. The CDR3 spans 14 residues. V dropped 8 bases and J dropped 3; count of bases not matched to a gene: 6. This CDR3 reads CASSAGTGDTEAFF. The CDR3 nucleotides are TGTGCCAGCTCAGCCGGGACAGGGGACACTGAAGCTTTCTTT.

Only a few counts were recorded for this clonotype. The V call is TRBV12-3 or TRBV12-4, the J call TRBJ2-7; D might be TRBD1 or TRBD2, each matching 6 bases. CDR3 length: 13 residues. Trimming took off 6 bases at V and 3 bases at J, with 12 bases between the two ends. CDR3 region: CASSPGALYEQYF. Written as DNA, the CDR3 is TGTGCCAGCAGCCCGGGGGCCCTCTACGAGCAGTACTTC.

The CDR3 nucleotides read TGCAGCGCCACGCGACAGGGCGATGGCTACACCTTC. Translation gives CSATRQGDGYTF. The genes are TRBV29-1 and TRBJ1-2; 7 nucleotides line up with TRBD1. The germline gives CDR1 SQVTM, CDR2 ANQGSEA. V shed 7 bases, J shed 6 bases, and the junction held 8 bases outside the gene matches. CDR3 size: 12 residues.

The chain carries TRBV10-3 and TRBJ2-7; D may correspond to TRBD1 or TRBD2 (5 bases each). CDR3 length: 15 residues. Trimming cost V 10 bases and J 0 bases, with 19 bases left between them. The V gene's germline CDR1 is ENHRY and CDR2 SYGVKD. DNA of the CDR3: TGTGCCACCGCTCTAGCAATGGGGACCTCCTACGAGCAGTACTTC. It codes for CATALAMGTSYEQYF.

The V call is TRBV24-1, the J call TRBJ1-4, with unresolved D. CDR1 is KGHDR and CDR2 is SFDVKD in the germline V gene. Trimming left V 12 bases short and J 8 bases short, with 15 bases between. This CDR3 has 12 amino acids. The CDR3 loop reads CAWSVGGEKLFF. As DNA, the CDR3 is TGTGCCTGGAGTGTGGGAGGCGAAAAACTGTTTTTT.

V usage is TRBV29-1 and J usage is TRBJ2-7; a possible D gene is TRBD1 (6 bases). The CDR3 contains 13 residues. CDR1 SQVTM and CDR2 ANQGSEA come from the germline V gene. Trimming took 7 bases from V and 3 from J, leaving 16 bases between them. The CDR3 is CSAARTALYEQYF. CDR3 in DNA: TGCAGCGCCGCTCGGACAGCCCTCTACGAGCAGTACTTC.

This clonotype was observed a handful of times. The CDR3 spells CASSQGQDQPQHF. The CDR3, as DNA: TGTGCCAGCAGCCAAGGGCAGGATCAGCCCCAGCATTTT. The gene calls are TRBV3-1 and TRBJ1-5, with D unresolved. CDR3 length: 13 residues. V lost 1 base, J lost 5 bases, and 6 bases lay in between. The germline CDR1 and CDR2 sequences are LGHDT and YNNKEL (reference sequence).

This clonotype was seen at least ten times. The V call is TRBV2, the J call TRBJ1-2, with D tentatively TRBD1 (5 bases). CDR3 length: 14 amino acids. Trimming removed 8 bases at V and 3 bases at J, with 16 bases between. Germline-derived CDR1 and CDR2 are SNHLY and FYNNEI. The chain's CDR3 is CASGSFQGDYGYTF. The DNA of the CDR3 is TGTGCCAGCGGGTCGTTCCAGGGTGACTATGGCTACACCTTC.

This chain links TRBV12-3 or TRBV12-4 with TRBJ2-7; D is uncertain. The CDR3 contains 12 residues. The ends were cut back, 1 base at V and 9 bases at J, with 10 bases in the middle. The CDR3 coding sequence is TGTGCCAGCAGTTTAGGGTCAGACTTGCAGTACTTC. It encodes CASSLGSDLQYF.

The rearrangement links TRBV19 to TRBJ1-2; 7 nucleotides line up with TRBD1. CDR3 size: 15 residues. Looked up from germline, CDR1 is LNHDA and CDR2 is SQIVND (reference sequence). With V trimmed by 0 bases and J by 4 bases, 5 bases remained unmatched. For the CDR3, the DNA is TGTGCCAGTAGTATAGACCTAGGACAGGTCTATGGCTACACCTTC. The encoded protein is CASSIDLGQVYGYTF.

This clonotype has a count of ten or more. The chain recombines TRBV29-1 with TRBJ2-6; TRBD1 aligns across 7 bases. This CDR3 comprises 15 residues. Germline CDR1 is SQVTM and CDR2 is ANQGSEA. V was pared by 6 bases and J by 0 bases, with 5 bases of the junction left unmatched. The CDR3 reads CSVRDSLSGANVLTF. CDR3 nucleotides: TGCAGCGTACGGGACAGCCTCTCTGGGGCCAACGTCCTGACTTTC.

The chain couples TRBV6-5 to TRBJ1-1; D unresolved. Germline CDR1 MNHEY, CDR2 SVGAGI. V was trimmed by 5 bases and J by 4 bases, leaving 11 bases between them. This CDR3 spans 13 amino acids. CDR3 sequence: CASSEGFATEAFF. The CDR3 DNA is TGTGCCAGCAGTGAAGGATTCGCCACTGAAGCTTTCTTT.

At least ten counts were recorded for this clonotype. A junction end diverges from the germline sequence, so it may reflect a read error. The J gene is TRBJ1-1, the V gene TRBV29-1, with 8 bases fitting TRBD1. Germline CDR1 SQVTM, CDR2 ANQGSEA. The CDR3 totals 10 residues. Here the CDR3 DNA reads TGCAGCGTTGATCGGGACAGGCAACCGTTT. Its protein is CSVDRDRQPF. The complete variable domain, with remaining parts taken from reference TRBV29-1 and TRBJ1-1, reads SAVISQKPSRDICQRGTSLTIQCQVDSQVTMMFWYRQQPGQSLTLIATANQGSEATYESGFVIDKFPISRPNLTFSTLTVSNMSPEDSSIYLCSVDRDRQPFGQGTRLTVV.

This chain links TRBV6-1 with TRBJ1-3, with unresolved D. This CDR3 comprises 14 residues. The V gene's germline CDR1 is MNHNS and CDR2 SASEGT. Trimming took off 11 bases at V and 0 bases at J, with 14 bases between the two ends. The CDR3 DNA sequence: TGTGCCTCGGGGATTGGGAGCTCTGGAAACACCATATATTTT. This encodes CASGIGSSGNTIYF.